This T cell receptor (beta chain) was recovered during a study of T cell responses to AZD1222 COVID-19 vaccine (dated by TCRdb to the early 2020s). Regarding the study in general: Because spike-specific TCR depth and breadth did not differ between the two schedules, AZD1222 recipients who got a second dose at roughly 4 weeks were pooled with those who got a second dose at roughly 12 weeks. Trial participants were enrolled into age subgroups of 18-55, 56-69 and 70-plus years, which contained 148, 28 and 57 TCR-sequenced participants, respectively. A total of 233 trial participants underwent TCR sequencing, of whom some 210 received two doses of AZD1222 and around 25 received two doses of the MenACWY control vaccine. Results and caveats for the whole study, not just this receptor: After two AZD1222 doses, spike-specific TCR breadth and depth were significantly higher than at day 0 and than in MenACWY recipients. In the small 56-69-year group, the increase in depth fell short of significance, most likely because of low power. Nearly half of unique spike-specific TCRs reportedly recognized epitopes outside regions mutated in the B.1.351 and B.1.1.7 variants. No day 14 peak-response samples were available, so repertoires were characterized only after the peak T cell response. Vaccine-associated CD4 TCRs spanned the whole spike protein, with dominant responses in regions 160-218 and 743-854. Participants were mostly white British and included more females than males, and it was suggested by the authors that clonal diversity may have been underestimated. Conclusions about previously exposed vaccinees are limited because only six or seven AZD1222 recipients were SARS-CoV-2 seropositive at baseline.

The CDR3 spans 11 residues, from the cysteine through the phenylalanine. The CDR3 DNA has 33 bases and is translated from base 1. Trimming removed 4 bases from V and 8 bases from J, leaving 6 bases between the germline ends. The germline V gene sets CDR1 to MDHEN and CDR2 to SYDVKM. The CDR3 regions of human TCRbeta chains were analyzed by immunosequencing. In the original analysis: TCRs in the repertoires were matched against a reference library of SARS-CoV-2-specific TCRs that had been generated with the MIRA antigen-specificity platform. Breadth was defined as the fraction of unique TCRs that were SARS-CoV-2-associated, and depth was defined as the fraction of total T cells that were SARS-CoV-2-associated. Each spike-specific TCR was assigned to its reactive spike region and to a CD4 or CD8 class using the MIRA data. Log10-transformed breadth and depth values were compared by one-way ANOVA with Sidak's multiple comparisons tests. TCRdb limited this immuneACCESS table to in-frame rearrangements with V and J called. A share of clones is missing; checked studies link under half to unresolved V genes, and the rest is unexplained. V, J and clone size are those of that table, while D and trimming were read from the DNA. For this sample the table gives approximately 130,000 clones, of which roughly 89% were detected only once. The top ten clones comprise 5% to 6% of the sample.

The sample's time point label is to be understood as: baseline before first vaccination. Samples from vaccinated people were obtained from the UK trials COV001 and COV002, which included a single-blind randomized controlled phase 2/3 trial of AZD1222 (ChAdOx1 nCoV-19) in healthy adults. Trial participant PBMC samples were collected at day 0 and day 28 after the second dose for TCRbeta chain sequencing. Remarks on this clone: Its antigen remains undetermined. No base quality values were provided; no much bigger clone lies one nucleotide off.

The sample consisted of peripheral blood, taken on day 0 of AZD1222 vaccination. The source is an adult in good health. The chain couples TRBV28 to TRBJ2-1; the D gene cannot be resolved reliably. CDR3 region: CASSSWDEQFF. The DNA sequence is TGTGCCAGCAGTTCTTGGGATGAGCAGTTCTTC.